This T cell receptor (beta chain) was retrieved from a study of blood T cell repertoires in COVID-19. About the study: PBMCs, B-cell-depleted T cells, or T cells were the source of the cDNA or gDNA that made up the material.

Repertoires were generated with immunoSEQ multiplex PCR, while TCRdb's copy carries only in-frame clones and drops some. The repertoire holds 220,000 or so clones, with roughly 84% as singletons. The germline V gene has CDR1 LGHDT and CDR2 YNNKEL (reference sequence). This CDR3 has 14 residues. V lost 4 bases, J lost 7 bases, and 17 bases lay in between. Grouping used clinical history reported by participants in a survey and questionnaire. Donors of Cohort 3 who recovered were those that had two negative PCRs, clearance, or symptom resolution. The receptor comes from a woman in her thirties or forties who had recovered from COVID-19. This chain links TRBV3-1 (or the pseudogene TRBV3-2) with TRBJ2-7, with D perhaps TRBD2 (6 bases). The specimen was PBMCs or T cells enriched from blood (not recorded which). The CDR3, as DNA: TGTGCCAGCAGCCGACGCGGGGCTAAGAATGAGCAGTACTTC. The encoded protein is CASSRRGAKNEQYF.